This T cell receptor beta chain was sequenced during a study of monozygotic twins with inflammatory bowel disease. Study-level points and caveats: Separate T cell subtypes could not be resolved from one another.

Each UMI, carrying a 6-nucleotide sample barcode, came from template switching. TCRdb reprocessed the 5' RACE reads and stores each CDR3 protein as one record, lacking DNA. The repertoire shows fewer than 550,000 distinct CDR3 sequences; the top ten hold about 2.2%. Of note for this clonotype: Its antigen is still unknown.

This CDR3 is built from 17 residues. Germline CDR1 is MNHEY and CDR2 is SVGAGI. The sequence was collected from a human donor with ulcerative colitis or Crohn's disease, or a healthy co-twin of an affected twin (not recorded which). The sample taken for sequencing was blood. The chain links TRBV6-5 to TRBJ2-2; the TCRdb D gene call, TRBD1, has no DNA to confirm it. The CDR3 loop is CASSYSWAGSDTGELFF.